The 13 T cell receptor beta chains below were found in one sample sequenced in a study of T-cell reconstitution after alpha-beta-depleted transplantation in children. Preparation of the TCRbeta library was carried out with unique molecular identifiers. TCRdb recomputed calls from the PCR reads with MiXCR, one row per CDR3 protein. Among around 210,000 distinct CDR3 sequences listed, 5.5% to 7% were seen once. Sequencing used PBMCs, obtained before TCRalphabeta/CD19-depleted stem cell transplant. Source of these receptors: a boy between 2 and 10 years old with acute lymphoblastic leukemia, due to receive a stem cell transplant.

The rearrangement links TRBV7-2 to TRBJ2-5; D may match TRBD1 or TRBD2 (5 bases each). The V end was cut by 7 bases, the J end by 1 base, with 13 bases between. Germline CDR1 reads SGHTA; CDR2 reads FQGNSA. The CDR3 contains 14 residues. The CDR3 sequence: CASIPAGTQETQYF. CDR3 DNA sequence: TGTGCCAGCATCCCGGCAGGGACCCAAGAGACCCAGTACTTC.

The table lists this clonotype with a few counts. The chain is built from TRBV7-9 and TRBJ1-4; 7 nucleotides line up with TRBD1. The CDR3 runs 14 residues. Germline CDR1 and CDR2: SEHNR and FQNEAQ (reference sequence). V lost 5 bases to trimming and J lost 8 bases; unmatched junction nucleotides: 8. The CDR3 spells CASSNTGVDEKLFF. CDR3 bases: TGTGCCAGCAGCAACACAGGGGTAGACGAAAAACTGTTTTTT.

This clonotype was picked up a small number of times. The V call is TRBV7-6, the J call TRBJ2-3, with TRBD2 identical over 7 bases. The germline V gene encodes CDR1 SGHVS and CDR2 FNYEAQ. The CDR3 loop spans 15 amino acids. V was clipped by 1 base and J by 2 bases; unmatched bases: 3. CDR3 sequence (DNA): TGTGCCAGCAGCTTAGGAAGCGGGGTCACAGATACGCAGTATTTT. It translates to CASSLGSGVTDTQYF. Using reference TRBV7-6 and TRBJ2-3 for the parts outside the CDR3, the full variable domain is GAGVSQSPRYKVTKRGQDVALRCDPISGHVSLYWYRQALGQGPEFLTYFNYEAQQDKSGLPNDRFSAERPEGSISTLTIQRTEQRDSAMYRCASSLGSGVTDTQYFGPGTRLTVL.

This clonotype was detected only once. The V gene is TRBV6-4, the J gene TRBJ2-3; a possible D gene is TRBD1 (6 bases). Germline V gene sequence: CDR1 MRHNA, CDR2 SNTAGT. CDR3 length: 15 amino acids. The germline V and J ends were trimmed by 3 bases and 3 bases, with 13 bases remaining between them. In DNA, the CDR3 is TGTGCCAGCAGTGAACAGGGCTTAATAACAGATACGCAGTATTTT. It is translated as CASSEQGLITDTQYF.

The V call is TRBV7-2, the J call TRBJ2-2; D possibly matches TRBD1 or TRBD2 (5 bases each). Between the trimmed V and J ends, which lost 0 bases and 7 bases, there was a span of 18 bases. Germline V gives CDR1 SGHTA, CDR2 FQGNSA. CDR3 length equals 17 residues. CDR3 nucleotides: TGTGCCAGCAGCTTAGCGACAGCCCCCGGGGTGATCGGGGAGCTGTTTTTT. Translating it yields CASSLATAPGVIGELFF.

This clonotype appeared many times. Here the CDR3 DNA reads TGTGCCAGCAGTCCCACAGGGAGCTCCTACAATGAGCAGTTCTTC. As protein: CASSPTGSSYNEQFF. The rearrangement links TRBV28 to TRBJ2-1; TRBD1 is a possible D gene (6 bases). Germline V gives CDR1 MDHEN, CDR2 SYDVKM. Trimming removed 5 bases from V and 0 bases from J, with 11 bases in between. The CDR3 is 15 amino acids.

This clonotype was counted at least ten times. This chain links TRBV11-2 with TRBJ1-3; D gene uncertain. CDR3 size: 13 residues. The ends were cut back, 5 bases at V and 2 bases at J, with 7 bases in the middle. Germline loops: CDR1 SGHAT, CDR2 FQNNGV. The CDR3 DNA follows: TGTGCCAGCAGCCAAACCGCTGGAAACACCATATATTTT. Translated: CASSQTAGNTIYF.

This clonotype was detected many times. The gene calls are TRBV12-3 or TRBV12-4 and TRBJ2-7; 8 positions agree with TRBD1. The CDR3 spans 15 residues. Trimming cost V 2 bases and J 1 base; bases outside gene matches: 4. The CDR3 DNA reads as TGTGCCAGCAGTTTACGGCAGGGGGCATCCTACGAGCAGTACTTC. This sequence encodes CASSLRQGASYEQYF.

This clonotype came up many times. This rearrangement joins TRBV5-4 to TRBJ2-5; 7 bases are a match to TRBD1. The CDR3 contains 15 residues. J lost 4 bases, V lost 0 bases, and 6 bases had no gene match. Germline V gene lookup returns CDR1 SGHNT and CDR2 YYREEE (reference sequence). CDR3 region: CASSLGQGVRETQYF. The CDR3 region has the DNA TGTGCCAGCAGCTTGGGGCAGGGGGTACGAGAGACCCAGTACTTC.

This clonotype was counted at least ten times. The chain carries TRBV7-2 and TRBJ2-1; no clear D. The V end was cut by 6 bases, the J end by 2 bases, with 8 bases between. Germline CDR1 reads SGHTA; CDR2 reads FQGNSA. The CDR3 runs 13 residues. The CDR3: CASRDGAYNEQFF. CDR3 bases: TGTGCCAGCAGGGACGGAGCCTACAATGAGCAGTTCTTC.

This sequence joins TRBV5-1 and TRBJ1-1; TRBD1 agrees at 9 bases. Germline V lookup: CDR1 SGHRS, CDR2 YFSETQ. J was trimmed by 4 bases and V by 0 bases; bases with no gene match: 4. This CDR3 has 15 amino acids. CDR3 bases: TGCGCCAGCAGCTTGGTTGAACAGGGGGCCACTGAAGCTTTCTTT. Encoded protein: CASSLVEQGATEAFF.

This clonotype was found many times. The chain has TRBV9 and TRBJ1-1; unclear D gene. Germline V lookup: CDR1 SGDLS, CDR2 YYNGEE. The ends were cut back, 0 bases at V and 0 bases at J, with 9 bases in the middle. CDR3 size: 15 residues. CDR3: CASSVEGSLNTEAFF. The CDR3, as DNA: TGTGCCAGCAGCGTAGAGGGCAGCTTGAACACTGAAGCTTTCTTT.

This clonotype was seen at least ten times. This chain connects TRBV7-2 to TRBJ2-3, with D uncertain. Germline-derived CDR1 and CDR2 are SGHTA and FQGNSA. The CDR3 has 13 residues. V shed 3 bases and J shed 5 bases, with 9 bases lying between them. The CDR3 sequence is CASSFMYQDTQYF. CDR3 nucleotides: TGTGCCAGCAGCTTTATGTATCAAGATACGCAGTATTTT. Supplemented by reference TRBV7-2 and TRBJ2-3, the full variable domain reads GAGVSQSPSNKVTEKGKDVELRCDPISGHTALYWYRQSLGQGLEFLIYFQGNSAPDKSGLPSDRFSAERTGGSVSTLTIQRTQQEDSAVYLCASSFMYQDTQYFGPGTRLTVL.